Included here is one T cell receptor (beta chain) sequence, with context. This record comes from a study of CD8 T cells in Susac syndrome. An input of about 0.45 to 1 ug of RNA was subjected to reverse transcription using random hexamers. One entry per CDR3 protein results from TCRdb running MiXCR on the immunoSEQ multiplex PCR reads. The table records 210,000 or so distinct CDR3 sequences, approximately 94% of them present only once. Specimen: CD4+ T cells from PBMCs. This TCR was sampled from a human donor with Susac syndrome.

CDR3: CSVDEQSTDTQYF. For the CDR3, the DNA is TGCAGCGTTGACGAACAAAGCACAGATACGCAGTATTTT. The chain is built from TRBV29-1 and TRBJ2-3; D unclear. V was clipped by 3 bases and J by 0 bases, with 7 bases between them. CDR1 is SQVTM, CDR2 ANQGSEA, per germline. The CDR3 runs 13 residues.